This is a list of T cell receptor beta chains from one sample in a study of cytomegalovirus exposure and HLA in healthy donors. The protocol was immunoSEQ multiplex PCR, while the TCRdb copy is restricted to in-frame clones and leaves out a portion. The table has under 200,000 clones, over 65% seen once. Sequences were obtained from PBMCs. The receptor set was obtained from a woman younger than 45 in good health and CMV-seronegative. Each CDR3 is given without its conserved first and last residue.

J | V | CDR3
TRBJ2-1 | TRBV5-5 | ASSSNGQAYNEQF
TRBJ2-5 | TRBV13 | ASSSFMQRAQTQY
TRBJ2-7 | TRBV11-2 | ASSFSVGLAYTIDYEQY
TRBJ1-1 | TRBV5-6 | ASSTYRGHGTEAF
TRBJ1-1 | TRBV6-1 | ASSTDRSNTEAF
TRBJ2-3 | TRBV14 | ASSQGGPGVTDTQY
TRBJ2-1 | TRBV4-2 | ASSPTILAGGANEQF
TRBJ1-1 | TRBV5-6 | ASSFGTGGNTEAF
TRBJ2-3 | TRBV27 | ASSFQDRGVDTQY
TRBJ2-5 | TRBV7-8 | ASSFSPYEQETQY
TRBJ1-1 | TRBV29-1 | SVEHLNTEAF